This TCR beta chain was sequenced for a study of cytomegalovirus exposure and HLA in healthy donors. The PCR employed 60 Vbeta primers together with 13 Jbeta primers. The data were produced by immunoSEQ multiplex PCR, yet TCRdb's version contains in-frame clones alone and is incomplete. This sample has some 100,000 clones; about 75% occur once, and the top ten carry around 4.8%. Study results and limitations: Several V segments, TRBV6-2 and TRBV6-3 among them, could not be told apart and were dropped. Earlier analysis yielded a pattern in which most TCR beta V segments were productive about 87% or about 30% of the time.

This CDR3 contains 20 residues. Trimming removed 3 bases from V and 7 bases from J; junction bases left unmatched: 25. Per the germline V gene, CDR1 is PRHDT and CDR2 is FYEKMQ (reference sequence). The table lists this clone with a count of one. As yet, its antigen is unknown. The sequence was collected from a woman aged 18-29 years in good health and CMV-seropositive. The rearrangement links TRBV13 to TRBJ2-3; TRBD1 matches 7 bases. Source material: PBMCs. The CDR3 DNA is TGTGCCAGCAGCTTTGAGGGGGCGATACGTTTGGGCGGGTACTCCAATACGCAGTATTTT. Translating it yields CASSFEGAIRLGGYSNTQYF.